Following are 26 T cell receptor beta chains from one sample sequenced in a study of T-cell memory formation after mild COVID-19. TCRdb reanalysed the 5' RACE reads using MiXCR and keeps one entry per CDR3 protein. This sample has about 400,000 distinct CDR3 sequences, with about 20% found just once. Sequenced material: PBMCs or a T cell subset sorted from them (not recorded which). These receptors were obtained from a young man who had mild COVID-19 (a few samples of this study predate the infection). Cell type and time point are not known.

In the case of this clonotype: A much larger clone differs from this one at a single base, so this may be a read error. The chain combines TRBV7-2 with TRBJ2-5; D gene ambiguous. This CDR3 spans 13 amino acids. The V gene's germline CDR1 is SGHTA and CDR2 FQGNSA. The CDR3: CDSSQLGQETQYF. Here the CDR3 DNA reads TGTGACAGCAGCCAGCTGGGCCAAGAGACCCAGTACTTC.

The chain has TRBV6-5 and TRBJ1-2, with D possibly TRBD1 on 6 matching bases. The CDR3 loop spans 14 amino acids. Germline assignment: CDR1 MNHEY and CDR2 SVGAGI. V dropped 5 bases and J dropped 6 bases, with 16 bases sitting between them. The CDR3 loop is CASSDQWGRDGYTF. The CDR3 DNA sequence: TGTGCCAGCAGTGACCAGTGGGGGCGAGATGGCTACACCTTC.

A single count supports this clonotype. This rearrangement joins TRBV7-7 to TRBJ2-5, with D maybe TRBD1 (5 bases). The germline gives CDR1 SSHAT, CDR2 FNYEAQ (reference sequence). Trimming took off 0 bases at V and 5 bases at J, with 13 bases between the two ends. This CDR3 comprises 15 residues. The CDR3 DNA reads as TGTGCCAGCAGCTTAGCAGGGGCTTTGGGGGAGACCCAGTACTTC. This codes for CASSLAGALGETQYF.

The chain has TRBV7-2 and TRBJ1-1; the D gene is possibly TRBD1 (5 bases). Germline CDR1 reads SGHTA; CDR2 reads FQGNSA. Trimming cost V 3 bases and J 6 bases, with 11 bases left between them. This CDR3 has 13 amino acids. The CDR3 here is CASSLIPGPEAFF. For the CDR3, the DNA is TGTGCCAGCAGCTTGATCCCAGGGCCTGAAGCTTTCTTT.

The genes are TRBV7-2 and TRBJ1-1; D might be TRBD1 (6 bases). CDR1 and CDR2 from the germline V gene are SGHTA and FQGNSA. There are 12 residues in the CDR3. The V end was cut by 6 bases, the J end by 10 bases, with 15 bases between. DNA for the CDR3: TGTGCCAGCAGACAGGGCCTACTTGGAGCTTTCTTT. Amino acids: CASRQGLLGAFF. The variable domain in full, completed from reference TRBV7-2 and TRBJ1-1, reads GAGVSQSPSNKVTEKGKDVELRCDPISGHTALYWYRQSLGQGLEFLIYFQGNSAPDKSGLPSDRFSAERTGGSVSTLTIQRTQQEDSAVYLCASRQGLLGAFFGQGTRLTVV.

This clonotype was detected a few times. The chain is built from TRBV9 and TRBJ2-3, with no clear D. Per the germline V gene, CDR1 is SGDLS and CDR2 is YYNGEE. This CDR3 region has 12 residues. V was clipped by 0 bases and J by 5 bases, with 4 bases between them. CDR3 in amino acids: CASSVAKDTQYF. CDR3 coding DNA: TGTGCCAGCAGCGTAGCGAAAGATACGCAGTATTTT.

In this sample, this clonotype turned up many times. The V gene is TRBV24-1, the J gene TRBJ2-2; D is undetermined. Germline CDR1 KGHDR, CDR2 SFDVKD. The CDR3 is 14 residues long. Between the trimmed V and J ends, which lost 3 bases and 6 bases, there was a span of 10 bases. CDR3 residues: CATSDPFPPGELFF. CDR3 sequence (DNA): TGTGCCACCAGTGATCCCTTCCCGCCCGGGGAGCTGTTTTTT.

V and J are TRBV28 and TRBJ2-7; D unresolved. Trimming left V 8 bases short and J 2 bases short, with 13 bases between. The CDR3 has 13 residues. Germline V gives CDR1 MDHEN, CDR2 SYDVKM. CDR3 sequence reads: CASCSSATYEQYV. In nucleotides, the CDR3 is TGTGCCAGCTGTAGTTCTGCCACCTACGAGCAGTACGTC.

The chain is built from TRBV7-2 and TRBJ2-3; D perhaps matches TRBD2 (7 bases). This CDR3 is built from 15 residues. Looked up from germline, CDR1 is SGHTA and CDR2 is FQGNSA. The V end lost 2 bases, the J end lost 5 bases, and 14 bases lay between the germline ends. The CDR3 coding sequence is TGTGCCAGCAGCTTAAGGGGGGGGGAAGGAGATACGCAGTATTTT. Amino acid sequence: CASSLRGGEGDTQYF. Variable domain in full (rest from reference TRBV7-2 and TRBJ2-3): GAGVSQSPSNKVTEKGKDVELRCDPISGHTALYWYRQSLGQGLEFLIYFQGNSAPDKSGLPSDRFSAERTGGSVSTLTIQRTQQEDSAVYLCASSLRGGEGDTQYFGPGTRLTVL.

The genes are TRBV2 and TRBJ2-7, with 7 bases aligning to TRBD1. V was clipped by 6 bases and J by 0 bases; unmatched bases: 5. The germline CDR1 and CDR2 sequences are SNHLY and FYNNEI. The CDR3 extends over 14 amino acids. CDR3 in DNA: TGTGCCAGCAGGTCCCGGGACAGCTCCTACGAGCAGTACTTC. This translates into CASRSRDSSYEQYF.

The gene calls are TRBV2 and TRBJ2-7, with 9 bases that match TRBD2. J gave up 2 bases and V 1 base, and 6 bases lay outside the gene matches. Germline CDR1 SNHLY, CDR2 FYNNEI. This CDR3 comprises 16 residues. DNA of the CDR3: TGTGCCAGCAGTGAAGGAGTTACTAGCGGGCCCTACGAGCAGTACTTC. Translated, it gives CASSEGVTSGPYEQYF.

The chain carries TRBV4-2 and TRBJ1-2; 10 nucleotides align to TRBD1. Losses at the gene ends were 1 base for V and 5 bases for J; bases not matched to a gene: 13. The CDR3 length is 18 residues. CDR1 is LGHNA, CDR2 YNFKEQ, per germline. This CDR3 reads CASSQVFPSGQGRYGYTF. The CDR3 DNA reads TGTGCCAGCAGCCAAGTATTCCCATCGGGACAGGGGCGGTATGGCTACACCTTC.

This sequence joins TRBV7-9 and TRBJ1-2; no reliable D call. Deletions cut 3 bases from V and 0 bases from J, with 5 bases between. Per germline, CDR1 SEHNR and CDR2 FQNEAQ (reference sequence). CDR3 length: 13 residues. CDR3 in amino acids: CASSFTANYGYTF. As DNA, the CDR3 is TGTGCCAGCAGCTTTACGGCTAACTATGGCTACACCTTC.

The chain carries TRBV5-6 and TRBJ2-1; possibly TRBD1 or TRBD2 for D (6 bases each). V was pared by 1 base and J by 4 bases, with 12 bases between. CDR1 is SGHDT, CDR2 YYEEEE, per germline. CDR3 size: 15 residues. CDR3 residues: CASSLIGGPYNEQFF. The CDR3 DNA sequence: TGTGCCAGCAGCTTGATAGGGGGGCCTTACAATGAGCAGTTCTTC.

The gene calls are TRBV6-5 and TRBJ2-2, with a weak D call TRBD2 (6 bases). Trimming stripped 8 bases from V and 1 base from J, with 11 bases between. CDR1 and CDR2 from the germline V gene are MNHEY and SVGAGI. The CDR3 extends over 14 amino acids. In DNA form, the CDR3 reads TGTGCCAGCGCCGGGACTTTGAACACCGGGGAGCTGTTTTTT. Its translation is CASAGTLNTGELFF.

This clonotype has just a few counts. The genes are TRBV7-6 and TRBJ2-5, with 7 positions matching TRBD1. The ends lost 7 bases at V and 3 bases at J; junction bases unmatched: 5. This CDR3 comprises 13 residues. Germline CDR1 SGHVS, CDR2 FNYEAQ. Written as DNA, the CDR3 is TGTGCCAGCACCCGACAGGGAAAAGAGACCCAGTACTTC. Its protein is CASTRQGKETQYF.

V and J are TRBV5-1 and TRBJ1-1; no firm D call. This CDR3 spans 13 amino acids. V was trimmed by 6 bases and J by 4 bases, leaving 13 bases between them. Germline CDR1 SGHRS, CDR2 YFSETQ. This CDR3 reads CASNTYRGTEAFF. As DNA, the CDR3 is TGCGCCAGCAACACGTATCGTGGCACTGAAGCTTTCTTT. The full variable domain, completed using reference TRBV5-1 and TRBJ1-1, is KAGVTQTPRYLIKTRGQQVTLSCSPISGHRSVSWYQQTPGQGLQFLFEYFSETQRNKGNFPGRFSGRQFSNSRSEMNVSTLELGDSALYLCASNTYRGTEAFFGQGTRLTVV.

This clonotype was found a few times. This rearrangement joins TRBV7-9 to TRBJ2-3, with 10 positions matching TRBD1. Losses at the gene ends were 5 bases for V and 6 bases for J; bases not matched to a gene: 8. CDR3 size: 15 residues. The germline gives CDR1 SEHNR, CDR2 FQNEAQ (reference sequence). The DNA for the CDR3 is TGTGCCAGCAGCAAGGGACAGGGGCTCTCCGATACGCAGTATTTT. Protein: CASSKGQGLSDTQYF.

This clonotype was counted at least ten times. The junction differs from germline at one of its ends, possibly a read error. V usage is TRBV7-7 and J usage is TRBJ2-2, with no clear D. From germline, CDR1 is SSHAT and CDR2 FNYEAQ (reference sequence). The CDR3 runs 14 residues. CDR3 DNA: TGTGCTAGCAGCTACCGACCCAACACCGGGGAGCTGTTTTTT. Translating it yields CASSYRPNTGELFF.

This clonotype was picked up many times. This chain connects TRBV7-9 to TRBJ1-1; the D is unclear. Trimming shortened V by 5 bases and J by 1 base, and 11 bases separated the two germline ends. CDR1 is SEHNR and CDR2 is FQNEAQ in the germline V gene (reference sequence). The CDR3 has 14 residues. The chain's CDR3 is CASSPSGRNTEAFF. The CDR3 coding sequence is TGTGCCAGCAGCCCATCCGGGCGGAACACTGAAGCTTTCTTT. The full variable domain, rest sourced from reference TRBV7-9 and TRBJ1-1, is DTGVSQNPRHKITKRGQNVTFRCDPISEHNRLYWYRQTLGQGPEFLTYFQNEAQLEKSRLLSDRFSAERPKGSFSTLEIQRTEQGDSAMYLCASSPSGRNTEAFFGQGTRLTVV.

This clonotype occurred a few times. This chain joins TRBV6-5 and TRBJ1-6, with D possibly matching TRBD1 (5 bases). The germline gives CDR1 MNHEY, CDR2 SVGAGI. The V gene lost 8 bases and the J gene lost 7 bases, with 15 bases spanning the gap. The CDR3 has 14 residues. The CDR3 nucleotides are TGTGCCAGCTCCCCACGGCGGGGGAATTCACCCCTCCACTTT. Amino acid sequence: CASSPRRGNSPLHF.

The rearrangement uses TRBV5-6 and TRBJ2-2; TRBD2 matches 14 bases. Germline V gene lookup returns CDR1 SGHDT and CDR2 YYEEEE. There are 18 residues in the CDR3. With 4 bases clipped from V and 7 bases from J, the junction kept 12 bases outside the gene matches. The CDR3 DNA sequence: TGTGCCAGCAGCACCGGAACGACTAGCGGGGGGGCCGGCGGGGAGCTGTTTTTT. Amino acids: CASSTGTTSGGAGGELFF.

The V and J genes are TRBV7-9 and TRBJ2-7; 11 nucleotides match TRBD2. The CDR3 length is 16 residues. Germline V CDR1 and CDR2: SEHNR, FQNEAQ (reference sequence). Trimming cost V 2 bases and J 1 base; bases outside gene matches: 4. CDR3 sequence (DNA): TGTGCCAGCAGCTTATACGCTAGCGGGGGGTCCTACGAGCAGTACGTC. It is translated as CASSLYASGGSYEQYV.

The sample holds a few counts of this clonotype. The chain couples TRBV5-1 to TRBJ2-7; 8 bases agree with TRBD2. The CDR3 covers 14 residues. With V trimmed by 4 bases and J by 2 bases, 5 bases remained unmatched. Germline V gene sequence: CDR1 SGHRS, CDR2 YFSETQ. In DNA form, the CDR3 reads TGCGCCAGCAGCGCCAGCGGGGGTGCCTACGAGCAGTACTTC. Its translation is CASSASGGAYEQYF.

This clonotype has a handful of counts. The chain links TRBV5-1 to TRBJ2-5; D uncertain. Germline V lookup: CDR1 SGHRS, CDR2 YFSETQ. The CDR3 length is 14 residues. V lost 0 bases, J lost 0 bases, and 6 bases lay in between. The CDR3 region is CASSLGPNQETQYF. CDR3 nucleotide sequence: TGCGCCAGCAGCTTGGGGCCAAACCAAGAGACCCAGTACTTC.

This clonotype has at least ten counts. J is TRBJ2-1 and V is TRBV4-3; 12 nucleotides line up with TRBD2. With 2 bases clipped from V and 4 bases from J, the junction kept 3 bases outside the gene matches. Per germline, CDR1 LGHNA and CDR2 YSLEER. This CDR3 has 16 residues. CDR3 residues: CASSQLAGGNYNEQFF. The CDR3 nucleotides read TGCGCCAGCAGCCAACTAGCGGGGGGGAATTACAATGAGCAGTTCTTC.